The clone carrying this T cell receptor beta chain was observed a handful of times. Its matching antigen is unknown. The sample originates from a study of T cells in Graves' hyperthyroidism and ophthalmopathy. Study results and limitations: Before onset, ophthalmopathy was predicted by the model a median around 6 months earlier. Researchers report that a 13 V-J model separated ophthalmopathy from stable hyperthyroidism.

Germline lookup yields CDR1 PRHDT and CDR2 FYEKMQ (reference sequence). The V end was cut by 8 bases, the J end by 4 bases, with 16 bases between. This CDR3 has 14 residues. Graves' hyperthyroidism without ophthalmopathy progression within 18 months was termed stable. Any patient presenting with uncontrolled infection, other autoimmune disease, pregnancy or lactation was left out. Researchers amplified the TCR beta CDR3 regions from RNA transcripts. The HTBI primer set was used in a first-round RT-PCR of the TCR CDR3. TCRdb ran MiXCR on the multiplex PCR reads and lists one entry per CDR3 protein. The table lists approximately 430,000 distinct CDR3 sequences, 15% to 18% of them singletons, with roughly 14% in the top ten.

The TCR comes from a woman between 18 and 29 years old with Graves' hyperthyroidism. This chain connects TRBV13 to TRBJ2-3, with D maybe TRBD1 (6 bases). Sequenced material: blood. DNA for the CDR3: TGTGCCAGCTGGCAACAGGGTTATGCAGATACGCAGTATTTT. Translated: CASWQQGYADTQYF.